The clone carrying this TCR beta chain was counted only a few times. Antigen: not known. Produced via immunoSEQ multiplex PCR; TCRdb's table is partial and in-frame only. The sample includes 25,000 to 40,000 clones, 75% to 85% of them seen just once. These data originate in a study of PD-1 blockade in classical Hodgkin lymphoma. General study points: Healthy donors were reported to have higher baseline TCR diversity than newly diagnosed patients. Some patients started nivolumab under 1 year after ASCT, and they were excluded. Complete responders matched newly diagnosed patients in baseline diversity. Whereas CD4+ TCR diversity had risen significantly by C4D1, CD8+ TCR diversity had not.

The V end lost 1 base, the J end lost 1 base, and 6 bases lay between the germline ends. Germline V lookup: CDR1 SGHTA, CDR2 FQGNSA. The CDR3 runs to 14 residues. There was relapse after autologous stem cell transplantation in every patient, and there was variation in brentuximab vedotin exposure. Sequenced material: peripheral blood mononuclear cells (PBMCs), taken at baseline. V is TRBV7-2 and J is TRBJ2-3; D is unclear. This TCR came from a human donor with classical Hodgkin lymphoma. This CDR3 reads CASSLVLGTDTQYF. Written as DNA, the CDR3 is TGTGCCAGCAGCTTAGTGCTGGGCACAGATACGCAGTATTTT.